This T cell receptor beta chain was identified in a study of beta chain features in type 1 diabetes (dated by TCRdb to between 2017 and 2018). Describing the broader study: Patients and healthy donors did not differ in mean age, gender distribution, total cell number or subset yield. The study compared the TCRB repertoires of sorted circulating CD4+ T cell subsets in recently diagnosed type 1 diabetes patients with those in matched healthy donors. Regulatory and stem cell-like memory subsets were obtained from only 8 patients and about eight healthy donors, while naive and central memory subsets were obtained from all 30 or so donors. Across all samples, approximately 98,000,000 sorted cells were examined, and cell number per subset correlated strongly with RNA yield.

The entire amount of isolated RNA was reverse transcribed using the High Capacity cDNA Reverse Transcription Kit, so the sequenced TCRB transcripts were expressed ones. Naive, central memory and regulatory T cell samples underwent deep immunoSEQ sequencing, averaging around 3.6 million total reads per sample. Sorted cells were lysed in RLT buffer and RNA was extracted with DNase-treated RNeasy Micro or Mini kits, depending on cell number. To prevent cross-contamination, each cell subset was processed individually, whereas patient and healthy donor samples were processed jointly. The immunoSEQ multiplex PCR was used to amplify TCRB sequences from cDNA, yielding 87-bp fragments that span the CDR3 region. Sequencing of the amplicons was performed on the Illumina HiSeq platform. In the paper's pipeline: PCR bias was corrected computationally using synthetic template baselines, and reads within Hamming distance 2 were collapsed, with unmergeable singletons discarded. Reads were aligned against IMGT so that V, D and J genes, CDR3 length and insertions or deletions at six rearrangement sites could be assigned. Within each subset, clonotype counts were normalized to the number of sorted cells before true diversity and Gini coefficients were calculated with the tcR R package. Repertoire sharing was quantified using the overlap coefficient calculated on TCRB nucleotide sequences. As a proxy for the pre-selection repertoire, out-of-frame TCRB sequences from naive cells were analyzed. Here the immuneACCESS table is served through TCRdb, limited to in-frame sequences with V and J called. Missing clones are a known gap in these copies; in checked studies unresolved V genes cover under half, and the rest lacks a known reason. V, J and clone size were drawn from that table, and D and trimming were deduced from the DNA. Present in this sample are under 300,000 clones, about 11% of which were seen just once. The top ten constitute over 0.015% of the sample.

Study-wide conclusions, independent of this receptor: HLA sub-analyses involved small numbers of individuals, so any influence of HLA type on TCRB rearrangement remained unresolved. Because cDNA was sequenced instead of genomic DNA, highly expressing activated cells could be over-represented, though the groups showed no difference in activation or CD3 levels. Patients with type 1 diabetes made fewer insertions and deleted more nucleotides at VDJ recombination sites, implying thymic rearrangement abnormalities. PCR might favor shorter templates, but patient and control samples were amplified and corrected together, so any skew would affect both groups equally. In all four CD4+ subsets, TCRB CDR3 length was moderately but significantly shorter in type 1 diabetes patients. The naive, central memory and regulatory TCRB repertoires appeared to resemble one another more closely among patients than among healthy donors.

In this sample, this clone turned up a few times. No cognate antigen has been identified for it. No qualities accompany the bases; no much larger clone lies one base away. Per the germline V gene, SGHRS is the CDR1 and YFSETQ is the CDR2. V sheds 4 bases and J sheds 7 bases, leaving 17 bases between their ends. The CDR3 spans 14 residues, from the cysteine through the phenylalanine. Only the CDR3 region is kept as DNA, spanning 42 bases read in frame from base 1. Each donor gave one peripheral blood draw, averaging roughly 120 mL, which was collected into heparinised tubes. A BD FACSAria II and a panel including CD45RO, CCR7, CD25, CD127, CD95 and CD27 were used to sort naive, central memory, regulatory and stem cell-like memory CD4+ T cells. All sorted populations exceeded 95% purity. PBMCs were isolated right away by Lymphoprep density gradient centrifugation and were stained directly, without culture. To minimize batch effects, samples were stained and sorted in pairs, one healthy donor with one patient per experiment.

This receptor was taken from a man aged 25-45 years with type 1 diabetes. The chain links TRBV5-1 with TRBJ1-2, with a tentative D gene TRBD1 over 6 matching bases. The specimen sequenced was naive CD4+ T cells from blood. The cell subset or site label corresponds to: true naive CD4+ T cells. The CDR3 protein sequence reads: CASSLGAQGFGYTF. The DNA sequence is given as TGCGCCAGCAGCCTCGGAGCACAGGGCTTTGGCTACACCTTC.